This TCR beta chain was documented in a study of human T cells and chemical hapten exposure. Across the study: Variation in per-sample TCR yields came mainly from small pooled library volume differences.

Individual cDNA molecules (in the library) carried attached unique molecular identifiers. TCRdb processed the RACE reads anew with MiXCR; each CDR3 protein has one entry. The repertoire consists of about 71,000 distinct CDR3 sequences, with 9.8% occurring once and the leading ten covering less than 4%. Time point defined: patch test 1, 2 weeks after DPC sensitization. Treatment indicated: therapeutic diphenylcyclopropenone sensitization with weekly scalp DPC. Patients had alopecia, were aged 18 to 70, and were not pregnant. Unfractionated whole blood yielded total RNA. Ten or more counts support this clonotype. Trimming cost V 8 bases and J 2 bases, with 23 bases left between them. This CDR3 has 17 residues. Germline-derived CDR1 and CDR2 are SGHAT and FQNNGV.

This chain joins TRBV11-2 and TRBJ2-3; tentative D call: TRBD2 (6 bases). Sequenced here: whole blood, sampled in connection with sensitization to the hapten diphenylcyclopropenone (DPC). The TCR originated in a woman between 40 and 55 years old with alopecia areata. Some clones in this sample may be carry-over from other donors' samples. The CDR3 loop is CASGTRDSRSLTDTQYF. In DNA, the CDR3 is TGTGCCAGCGGAACACGGGACTCCCGATCCCTCACAGATACGCAGTATTTT.